The following is a TCR beta chain sequence with its context. It has no known antigen specificity. No per-base quality is available; no much larger clone lies one base away. Taken with the paper, the label for time point translates to: baseline before first vaccination. Vaccinee samples were obtained from the UK trials COV001 and COV002, which included a single-blind randomized controlled phase 2/3 trial of AZD1222 (ChAdOx1 nCoV-19) in healthy adults. For TCRbeta chain sequencing, PBMC samples were collected from trial participants at day 0 and at day 28 after the second dose. The data belong to a study of T cell responses to AZD1222 COVID-19 vaccine (TCRdb year 2021). For the study in its entirety: AZD1222 recipients whose second dose came at about 4 weeks and those whose second dose came at about 12 weeks were combined into one group, since spike-specific TCR depth and breadth did not differ between the two schedules. TCR sequencing covered about 230 trial participants: approximately 200 given two doses of AZD1222 and some 25 given two doses of MenACWY control vaccine. Enrollment into the trials was organized by age into subgroups of 18-55, 56-69 and 70-plus years, and those subgroups contained around 150, 28 and 57 TCR-sequenced participants, respectively. Results and caveats for the whole study, not just this receptor: Conclusions about previously exposed vaccinees were limited because only six or seven AZD1222 recipients were SARS-CoV-2 seropositive at baseline. The whole spike protein was spanned by vaccine-associated CD4 TCRs, and dominant responses were seen in regions 160-218 and 743-854. Epitopes outside the regions mutated in the B.1.351 and B.1.1.7 variants were reportedly recognized by nearly half of the unique spike-specific TCRs. No day 14 peak-response samples were available, so repertoires were characterized only after the peak T cell response. A significant rise in spike-specific TCR breadth and depth was observed after two AZD1222 doses relative to day 0 and relative to MenACWY recipients. In the small 56-69-year group, the increase in depth fell short of significance, most likely because of low power. Participants were mostly white British, with more females than males. The authors suggested clonal diversity may have been underestimated.

The CDR3 regions of human TCRbeta chains were subjected to immunosequencing. The paper's processing steps were these. Repertoire TCRs were matched against a reference library of SARS-CoV-2-specific TCRs generated with the MIRA antigen-specificity platform. Breadth was defined as the fraction of unique TCRs that were SARS-CoV-2-associated. Depth was defined as the fraction of total T cells that were SARS-CoV-2-associated. Using the MIRA data, each spike-specific TCR was assigned both to the spike region to which the TCR was reactive and to a CD4 or CD8 class. Log10-transformed breadth and depth values were compared by one-way ANOVA with Sidak's multiple comparisons tests. TCRdb holds this immuneACCESS table with in-frame rearrangements only. Some clones are missing; in checked studies, unresolved V genes explain under half, and the rest has no known cause. The V and J calls and clone size come from that table; D and trimming were worked out from the DNA. This sample gives about 140,000 clones in total; approximately 90% of them show up just once. 3.4% of the sample is held by the ten biggest clonotypes.

The germline V gene yields MGHRA for CDR1 and YSYEKL for CDR2. The CDR3 runs 19 residues from the cysteine to the phenylalanine. Only the CDR3 DNA is retained, 57 bases long and in frame from the first base. A distance of 23 bases separates the germline ends of V and J, which lose 0 bases and 2 bases respectively. The rearranged segments are TRBV4-1 and TRBJ2-7, and TRBD2 may be the D gene, going by 6 matching bases. Sequenced material: peripheral blood, taken on day 0 of AZD1222 vaccination. This clonotype was sampled from an adult in good health. This receptor carries the CDR3 CASSQERGGNQVSTYEQYF. The nucleotide sequence reads as follows: TGCGCCAGCAGCCAAGAAAGAGGAGGGAACCAGGTATCGACCTACGAGCAGTACTTC.